The 24 T cell receptor beta chains in this list originate from one sample, sequenced in a study of beta chain features in type 1 diabetes. Study findings and constraints: Significant though moderate, a shortening of TCRB CDR3s appeared in all four CD4+ subsets of Type 1 diabetes patients.

No antigens are known for them. Expressed TCRB transcripts were sequenced, since all the RNA that had been isolated was reverse transcribed. Produced via immunoSEQ multiplex PCR; TCRdb's table is partial and in-frame only. This sample yields some 350,000 clones, of which 13% are seen a single time; over 0.014% belongs to the top ten. What was sequenced was naive CD4+ T cells from blood. Every receptor here comes from a woman in her late teens or twenties with type 1 diabetes.

This clone came up a few times. The chain couples TRBV18 to TRBJ1-2; tentative D call: TRBD1 (5 bases). Germline CDR1 and CDR2: KGHSH and LQKENI. Trimming removed 2 bases at V and 2 bases at J, with 12 bases between. The CDR3 loop spans 15 amino acids. The CDR3 is CASSPNAGHNYGYTF. In DNA, the CDR3 is TGTGCCAGCTCACCAAACGCCGGACACAACTATGGCTACACCTTC.

This clone appeared a few times. The chain carries TRBV2 and TRBJ1-2, with D uncertain. This CDR3 comprises 13 residues. V dropped 7 bases and J dropped 3 bases, with 12 bases sitting between them. Germline V lookup: CDR1 SNHLY, CDR2 FYNNEI. DNA for the CDR3: TGTGCCAGCACCTCGAACTCGGACTATGGCTACACCTTC. Protein: CASTSNSDYGYTF.

This rearrangement joins TRBV5-4 to TRBJ2-1, with 9 bases fitting TRBD2. The junction had 1 base not matched to a gene; V was cut back by 0 bases and J by 3 bases. This CDR3 is built from 15 residues. Germline CDR1 reads SGHNT; CDR2 reads YYREEE (reference sequence). The chain's CDR3 is CASSLASGVYNEQFF. For the CDR3, the DNA is TGTGCCAGCAGCTTGGCTAGCGGGGTCTACAATGAGCAGTTCTTC.

The sample holds a few counts of this clone. One junction end disagrees with the germline gene, perhaps due to a read error. The rearrangement links TRBV19 to TRBJ2-3; TRBD2 is a possible D gene (6 bases). This CDR3 region has 15 residues. Germline CDR1 and CDR2: LNHDA and SQIVND (reference sequence). CDR3 sequence reads: CASRIAVTATDTQYF. Written as DNA, the CDR3 is TGTGCCAGTAGAATAGCGGTAACCGCCACAGATACGCAGTATTTT.

The chain combines TRBV28 with TRBJ2-5; 10 nucleotides agree with TRBD1. With 6 bases clipped from V and 7 bases from J, the junction kept 5 bases outside the gene matches. Germline V CDR1 and CDR2: MDHEN, SYDVKM. The CDR3 has 13 residues. CDR3 bases: TGTGCCAGCAGGAGACAGGGGGCTGGGACCCAGTACTTC. Its translation: CASRRQGAGTQYF.

The V gene is TRBV6-6, the J gene TRBJ2-5; D gene ambiguous. The germline V gene encodes CDR1 MNHNY and CDR2 SVGAGI (reference sequence). The V and J ends lost 0 bases and 1 base respectively, with 9 bases between them. The CDR3 covers 15 residues. For the CDR3, the DNA is TGTGCCAGCAGTTACTCGTTGAAGCCCCAAGAGACCCAGTACTTC. Translation: CASSYSLKPQETQYF.

The chain uses TRBV30 and TRBJ1-3; D is uncertain. V was clipped by 0 bases and J by 4 bases, with 7 bases between them. The CDR3 runs 13 residues. Germline V gives CDR1 GTSNPN, CDR2 SVGIG (reference sequence). DNA for the CDR3: TGTGCCTGGAGTGTAGCGGGGGGAAACACCATATATTTT. Translation: CAWSVAGGNTIYF.

This clone was seen only a few times. The chain links TRBV14 to TRBJ2-5; 7 bases agree with TRBD1. The CDR3 has 14 amino acids. Germline CDR1 and CDR2: SGHDN and FVKESK. The V gene end was trimmed by 1 base and the J gene end by 4 bases; junction bases not matched to a gene: 3. The chain's CDR3 is CASSQGGGRETQYF. CDR3 coding DNA: TGTGCCAGCAGCCAAGGAGGGGGCAGAGAGACCCAGTACTTC.

V is TRBV30 and J is TRBJ1-5; 7 nucleotides line up with TRBD1. After removal of 2 bases from V and 0 bases from J, the junction contained 10 bases not matched to a gene. Germline CDR1 and CDR2: GTSNPN and SVGIG (reference sequence). This CDR3 has 17 amino acids. CDR3 protein: CAWSPWTGTDSNQPQHF. Written as DNA, the CDR3 is TGTGCCTGGAGTCCCTGGACCGGGACAGATAGCAATCAGCCCCAGCATTTT.

The J gene is TRBJ1-2, the V gene TRBV28; unclear D gene. Germline V lookup: CDR1 MDHEN, CDR2 SYDVKM. The length of the CDR3 is 12 residues. The ends were cut back, 10 bases at V and 4 bases at J, with 13 bases in the middle. CDR3 loop: CATTLASYGYTF. The CDR3 DNA reads as TGTGCCACCACCCTAGCGAGCTATGGCTACACCTTC.

The table lists this clone with a few counts. This chain links TRBV25-1 with TRBJ2-7; possible D gene TRBD2, 6 bases. V was shortened by 4 bases and J by 0 bases, with 19 bases between the two germline ends. From germline, CDR1 is MGHDK and CDR2 SYGVNS. The length of the CDR3 is 17 residues. Here the CDR3 reads CASSGLPGVVSSYEQYF. Here the CDR3 DNA reads TGTGCCAGCAGTGGCCTCCCGGGGGTAGTAAGCTCCTACGAGCAGTACTTC.

The genes are TRBV5-1 and TRBJ2-1, with 10 bases matching TRBD2. Germline lookup yields CDR1 SGHRS and CDR2 YFSETQ. This CDR3 has 17 residues. The ends lost 4 bases at V and 7 bases at J; junction bases unmatched: 14. CDR3 DNA: TGCGCCAGCAGCCAGCCTTCTAGCGGGAGATATCGTAATGAGCAGTTCTTC. This translates into CASSQPSSGRYRNEQFF.

V gene TRBV11-2 combines with J gene TRBJ2-2; tentatively, D is TRBD1 (6 bases). This CDR3 region has 16 residues. V lost 2 bases to trimming and J lost 7 bases, with 17 bases between them. Germline CDR1 and CDR2: SGHAT and FQNNGV. The CDR3 loop reads CASSLQPAGVNGELFF. The CDR3 nucleotides read TGTGCCAGCAGCTTACAACCGGCAGGGGTTAACGGGGAGCTGTTTTTT.

V usage is TRBV6-1 and J usage is TRBJ2-3, with D perhaps matching TRBD2 (5 bases). The CDR3 sequence is 16 residues long. Germline V gene data show CDR1 as MNHNS and CDR2 as SASEGT. The V gene lost 2 bases and the J gene lost 0 bases, with 12 bases spanning the gap. The CDR3 bases are TGTGCCAGCAGTGAACATGAGGGAGCGAGCACAGATACGCAGTATTTT. This codes for CASSEHEGASTDTQYF.

V is TRBV28 and J is TRBJ2-7; 15 bases line up with TRBD2. The CDR3 has 15 residues. With 6 bases clipped from V and 6 bases from J, the junction kept 6 bases outside the gene matches. Per the germline V gene, CDR1 is MDHEN and CDR2 is SYDVKM. Here the CDR3 reads CASSTGLAGGGEQYF. Written as DNA, the CDR3 is TGTGCCAGCAGCACGGGACTAGCGGGAGGAGGCGAGCAGTACTTC.

The CDR3 coding sequence is TGTGCCAGCAGCCAGACCGGGACACCGACCTACGAGCAGTACTTC. Protein product: CASSQTGTPTYEQYF. The chain joins TRBV7-3 to TRBJ2-7, with D possibly TRBD1 on 6 matching bases. Germline V gives CDR1 SGHTA, CDR2 FQGTGA. This CDR3 has 15 amino acids. V was shortened by 5 bases and J by 2 bases, with 16 bases between the two germline ends.

This clone showed up just a few times. J is TRBJ2-1 and V is TRBV9; 11 bases agree with TRBD2. V shed 2 bases, J shed 5 bases, and the junction held 12 bases outside the gene matches. CDR3 length equals 18 residues. The germline V gene encodes CDR1 SGDLS and CDR2 YYNGEE. The CDR3: CASSVRLAGGLLDNEQFF. In nucleotides, the CDR3 is TGTGCCAGCAGCGTGAGGCTAGCGGGAGGTTTACTCGACAATGAGCAGTTCTTC.

There are a few counts of this clone. The chain combines TRBV28 with TRBJ2-4, with 8 positions matching TRBD1. Germline V gene data show CDR1 as MDHEN and CDR2 as SYDVKM. V dropped 3 bases and J dropped 4; count of bases not matched to a gene: 2. The length of the CDR3 is 14 residues. The CDR3 DNA follows: TGTGCCAGCAGTTTGCGGACAGGGAAAAACATTCAGTACTTC. It codes for CASSLRTGKNIQYF.

This chain uses TRBV10-1 with TRBJ2-3; 11 nucleotides line up with TRBD1. The CDR3 has 14 residues. The V and J ends lost 5 bases and 6 bases, in that order; junction bases with no gene match: 4. Germline CDR1 reads WNHNN; CDR2 reads SYGVQD (reference sequence). The CDR3 region has the DNA TGCGCCAGCAGTCCCGGGACAGGGGGTGATACGCAGTATTTT. Its translation: CASSPGTGGDTQYF.

The V call is TRBV5-6, the J call TRBJ2-5; D gene uncertain. The CDR3 has 13 amino acids. Trimming removed 0 bases at V and 7 bases at J, with 10 bases between. The V gene's germline CDR1 is SGHDT and CDR2 YYEEEE. The CDR3 bases are TGTGCCAGCAGCTTGGGTCAGGCGACGACCCAGTACTTC. Amino acid sequence: CASSLGQATTQYF.

Only a few counts were recorded for this clone. This chain connects TRBV19 to TRBJ2-5, with D maybe TRBD1 (5 bases). The CDR3 contains 11 residues. Trimming took off 8 bases at V and 2 bases at J, with 6 bases between the two ends. CDR1 and CDR2 from the germline V gene are LNHDA and SQIVND (reference sequence). CDR3 sequence: CASRQQETQYF. DNA for the CDR3: TGTGCCAGTCGACAGCAAGAGACCCAGTACTTC.

About this clone: Distinct nucleotide sequences in the sample also encode this CDR3. This chain connects TRBV30 to TRBJ2-3; 7 positions agree with TRBD2. Trimming cost V 4 bases and J 0 bases; bases outside gene matches: 1. This CDR3 contains 13 residues. Germline V gives CDR1 GTSNPN, CDR2 SVGIG (reference sequence). The CDR3: CAWTSGSTDTQYF. In DNA form, the CDR3 reads TGTGCCTGGACTAGCGGTAGCACAGATACGCAGTATTTT.

This clone was found a few times. J is TRBJ2-5 and V is TRBV5-1; 8 nucleotides line up with TRBD2. Germline CDR1 and CDR2: SGHRS and YFSETQ. The CDR3 has 16 residues. V was pared by 1 base and J by 5 bases, with 10 bases of the junction left unmatched. This chain's CDR3 is CASSLRGQRESETQYF. DNA of the CDR3: TGCGCCAGCAGCTTGAGGGGCCAGCGGGAGAGTGAGACCCAGTACTTC.

This chain uses TRBV7-9 with TRBJ2-1; 14 positions agree with TRBD2. The germline CDR1 and CDR2 sequences are SEHNR and FQNEAQ (reference sequence). J was trimmed by 3 bases and V by 0 bases; bases with no gene match: 7. There are 19 residues in the CDR3. In DNA, the CDR3 is TGTGCCAGCAGCTTAGCTGGACTAGCGGGAGGCATCCGCTACAATGAGCAGTTCTTC. Amino acid sequence: CASSLAGLAGGIRYNEQFF.